This TCR beta chain was profiled in a study of blood T cell repertoires in COVID-19. Study-level background: From the United States, Italy and Spain came samples of acute and convalescent COVID-19. In each case, the material was cDNA or gDNA derived from T cells, B-cell-depleted T cells, or PBMCs.

In the original processing: Reference gene primer amplification gave nucleated cell count estimates. Profiling relied on immunoSEQ multiplex PCR, and the TCRdb table lists in-frame clones only, not all of them. That table supplies the V and J calls and clone size; D and trimming were determined from the DNA. This sample has fewer than 650,000 clones, with approximately 88% found just once. Patients from Seattle were sampled longitudinally, starting during active infection. Germline assignment: CDR1 MNHEY and CDR2 SVGAGI. The CDR3 runs 14 residues. V was shortened by 0 bases and J by 3 bases, with 9 bases between the two germline ends.

The chain employs TRBV6-5 and TRBJ2-7; D may be TRBD1 (6 bases). This receptor was identified in a woman in her 50s with COVID-19, enrolled during active disease. Sequencing was done on a sample of peripheral blood. CDR3 coding DNA: TGTGCCAGCAGTTACTCGGACAGAAACTACGAGCAGTACTTC. It encodes CASSYSDRNYEQYF.